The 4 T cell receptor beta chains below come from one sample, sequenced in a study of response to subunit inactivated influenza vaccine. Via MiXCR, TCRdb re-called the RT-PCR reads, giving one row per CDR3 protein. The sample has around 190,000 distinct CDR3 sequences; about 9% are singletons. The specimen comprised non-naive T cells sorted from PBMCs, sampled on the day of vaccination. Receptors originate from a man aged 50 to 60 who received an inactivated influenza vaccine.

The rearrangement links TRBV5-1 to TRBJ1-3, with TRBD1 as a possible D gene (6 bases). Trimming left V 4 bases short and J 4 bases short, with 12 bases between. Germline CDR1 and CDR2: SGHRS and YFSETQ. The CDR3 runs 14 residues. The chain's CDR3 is CASSQDRPGNTIYF. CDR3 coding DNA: TGCGCCAGCAGCCAAGACAGGCCCGGAAACACCATATATTTT.

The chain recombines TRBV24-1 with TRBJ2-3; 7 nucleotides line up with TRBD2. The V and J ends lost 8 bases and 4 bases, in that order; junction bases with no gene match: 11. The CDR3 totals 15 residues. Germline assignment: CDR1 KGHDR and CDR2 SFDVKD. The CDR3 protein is CATTSGRGVADTQYF. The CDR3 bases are TGTGCCACCACGTCGGGGAGGGGAGTCGCAGATACGCAGTATTTT.

CDR3 in amino acids: CSVEWSYGYTF. For the CDR3, the DNA is TGCAGCGTTGAGTGGAGCTATGGCTACACCTTC. The J gene is TRBJ1-2, the V gene TRBV29-1; D gene uncertain. V dropped 3 bases and J dropped 4 bases, with 6 bases sitting between them. Germline CDR1 reads SQVTM; CDR2 reads ANQGSEA. CDR3 length: 11 amino acids.

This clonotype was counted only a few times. The CDR3: CASSVAAYVTDTQYF. For the CDR3, the DNA is TGTGCCAGCAGCGTAGCTGCCTATGTCACAGATACGCAGTATTTT. The chain has TRBV9 and TRBJ2-3; D unclear. V was trimmed by 0 bases and J by 2 bases, leaving 10 bases between them. The CDR3 consists of 15 residues. CDR1 and CDR2 (germline): SGDLS, YYNGEE.